This TCR beta chain was identified in a study of T cell repertoires in cytomegalovirus infection. As for the study in general: As its CMV epitopes, the study selected recently identified HLA-C-restricted and well-studied HLA-B-restricted targets. Public signatures in TCR beta pointed to CMV infection and matching HLA type.

The J segment lost 2 bases and the V segment lost 0 bases, leaving 2 bases of the junction unmatched. The length of the CDR3 is 15 residues. With regard to this clonotype: The antigen remains undetermined.

General study findings and limits: Cumulated frequencies of public TCR beta families served to identify carriers of CMV plus the relevant HLA. The ex vivo response was dominated by HLA-C-restricted CMV-specific TCR beta clonotypes.

One entry per CDR3 protein, called by TCRdb with MiXCR from the reads. The data contain 250,000 to 400,000 distinct CDR3 sequences, around 25% of them singletons. The sequence was collected from a human donor in good health (CMV status not recorded). Some clones in this sample may be carry-over from other donors' samples. This sample comprised cultured PBMCs, obtained from culture after CMV antigen stimulation. The rearrangement links TRBV12-3 or TRBV12-4 to TRBJ2-3; 7 bases align to TRBD2. The chain's CDR3 is CASSLAGGVTDTQYF. The DNA for the CDR3 is TGTGCCAGCAGTTTAGCGGGAGGGGTCACAGATACGCAGTATTTT.